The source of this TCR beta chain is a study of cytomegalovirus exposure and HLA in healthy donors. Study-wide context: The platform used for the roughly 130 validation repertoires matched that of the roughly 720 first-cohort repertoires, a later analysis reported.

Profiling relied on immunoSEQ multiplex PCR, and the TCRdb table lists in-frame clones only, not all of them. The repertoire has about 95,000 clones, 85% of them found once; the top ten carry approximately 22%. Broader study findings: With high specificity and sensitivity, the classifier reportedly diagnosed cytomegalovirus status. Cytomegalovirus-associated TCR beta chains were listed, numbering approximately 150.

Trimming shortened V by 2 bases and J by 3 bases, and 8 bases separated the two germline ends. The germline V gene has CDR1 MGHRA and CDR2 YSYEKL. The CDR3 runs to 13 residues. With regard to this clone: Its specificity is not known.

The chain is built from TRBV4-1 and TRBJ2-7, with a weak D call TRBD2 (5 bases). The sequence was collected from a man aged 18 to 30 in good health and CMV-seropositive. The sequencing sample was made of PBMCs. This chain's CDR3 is CASSQQRGYEQYF. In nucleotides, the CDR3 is TGCGCCAGCAGCCAACAACGGGGCTACGAGCAGTACTTC.